The next 19 T cell receptor beta chains were all read from a single sample in a study of T cell repertoires in cytomegalovirus infection. TCRdb used MiXCR to reprocess the reads, holding one entry per CDR3 protein. The repertoire holds approximately 500,000 distinct CDR3 sequences, more than 15% seen once, with roughly a quarter in the top ten. Source material: CD8+ T cells from PBMCs. Receptor source: a human donor in good health (CMV status not recorded). Some clones in this sample may be carry-over from other donors' samples.

Many counts were recorded for this clonotype. V gene TRBV28 combines with J gene TRBJ1-3, with D hard to call. There are 14 residues in the CDR3. Germline CDR1 is MDHEN and CDR2 is SYDVKM. V was cut by 3 bases and J by 0 bases, with 6 bases left in between. The CDR3 DNA reads TGTGCCAGCAGTTTTTGGACCTCTGGAAACACCATATATTTT. It codes for CASSFWTSGNTIYF.

The table lists this clonotype with a few counts. The V call is TRBV6-6, the J call TRBJ1-2; D unclear. The CDR3 contains 14 residues. CDR1 MNHNY and CDR2 SVGAGI come from the germline V gene (reference sequence). Deletions cut 1 base from V and 6 bases from J, with 12 bases between. CDR3 loop: CASSYWQARHGYTF. The CDR3 DNA follows: TGTGCCAGCAGTTACTGGCAGGCCCGTCATGGCTACACCTTC.

At least ten counts were recorded for this clonotype. V and J are TRBV27 and TRBJ2-1; 9 nucleotides align to TRBD1. Germline assignment: CDR1 MNHEY and CDR2 SMNVEV (reference sequence). The CDR3 is made up of 16 amino acids. The V and J ends lost 4 bases and 6 bases, in that order; junction bases with no gene match: 10. CDR3 residues: CASSWDRARAANEQFF. CDR3 in DNA: TGTGCCAGCAGTTGGGACAGGGCACGGGCTGCCAATGAGCAGTTCTTC.

This clonotype was detected many times. The chain links TRBV7-2 to TRBJ1-2; 8 nucleotides agree with TRBD1. Per the germline V gene, CDR1 is SGHTA and CDR2 is FQGNSA. V shed 2 bases and J 13 bases; nucleotides not matched to a gene: 12. The CDR3 is 14 amino acids. The CDR3 loop reads CASSLNGQGAVRTF. The CDR3 region has the DNA TGTGCCAGCAGCTTAAATGGGCAGGGGGCTGTCCGCACCTTC. The whole variable domain, filled in from reference TRBV7-2 and TRBJ1-2, reads GAGVSQSPSNKVTEKGKDVELRCDPISGHTALYWYRQSLGQGLEFLIYFQGNSAPDKSGLPSDRFSAERTGGSVSTLTIQRTQQEDSAVYLCASSLNGQGAVRTFGSGTRLTVV.

Many counts were recorded for this clonotype. The V call is TRBV11-2, the J call TRBJ2-7; 11 bases fit TRBD2. Looked up from germline, CDR1 is SGHAT and CDR2 is FQNNGV. The CDR3 is 15 residues long. V was clipped by 2 bases and J by 6 bases; unmatched bases: 6. CDR3 sequence reads: CASSLILAGGSEQYF. The CDR3 DNA sequence: TGTGCCAGCAGCTTAATCCTAGCGGGAGGATCCGAGCAGTACTTC.

The V and J genes are TRBV6-6 and TRBJ2-3; the D gene could be TRBD1 or TRBD2 (5 bases each). V lost 5 bases to trimming and J lost 6 bases, with 24 bases between them. This CDR3 has 17 amino acids. CDR1 is MNHNY, CDR2 SVGAGI, per germline (reference sequence). The CDR3 is CASSGIMGVRTPDTQYF. The CDR3 DNA follows: TGTGCCAGCAGTGGTATCATGGGGGTAAGGACTCCTGATACGCAGTATTTT.

This clonotype was counted a few times. The V call is TRBV29-1, the J call TRBJ2-2; maybe TRBD2 (6 bases). CDR3 size: 11 residues. The V end lost 7 bases, the J end lost 7 bases, and 10 bases lay between the germline ends. Germline-derived CDR1 and CDR2 are SQVTM and ANQGSEA. The CDR3: CSAKDYGELFF. In nucleotides, the CDR3 is TGCAGCGCTAAGGACTACGGGGAGCTGTTTTTT.

This chain connects TRBV11-3 to TRBJ2-2; the match to TRBD1 covers 9 bases. V lost 5 bases, J lost 5 bases, and 6 bases stayed unmatched. The CDR3 has 15 amino acids. The germline V gene has CDR1 SGHNT and CDR2 YENEEA. The CDR3 sequence is CASSSMGQGTGELFF. In DNA form, the CDR3 reads TGTGCCAGCAGCAGTATGGGACAGGGTACCGGGGAGCTGTTTTTT.

The rearrangement uses TRBV28 and TRBJ2-7, with D uncertain. Trimming took off 6 bases at V and 2 bases at J, with 14 bases between the two ends. CDR1 MDHEN and CDR2 SYDVKM come from the germline V gene. CDR3 size: 14 residues. The CDR3 here is CASRTSVPTYEQYF. As DNA, the CDR3 is TGTGCCAGCAGAACGAGTGTTCCTACCTACGAGCAGTACTTC.

The CDR3 sequence is CAISESETTNTGELFF. CDR3 nucleotide sequence: TGTGCCATCAGTGAGTCAGAGACTACAAACACCGGGGAGCTGTTTTTT. The rearrangement uses TRBV10-3 and TRBJ2-2; D is possibly TRBD2 (5 bases). Trimming removed 0 bases at V and 2 bases at J, with 10 bases between. The CDR3 length is 16 residues. From germline, CDR1 is ENHRY and CDR2 SYGVKD.

V is TRBV20-1 and J is TRBJ2-1; D call uncertain. Germline CDR1 reads DFQATT; CDR2 reads SNEGSKA (reference sequence). The V gene lost 6 bases and the J gene lost 2 bases, with 14 bases spanning the gap. This CDR3 has 14 residues. The DNA for the CDR3 is TGCAGTGCGGTAGGATCTTGGGCCTACAATGAGCAGTTCTTC. Translation gives CSAVGSWAYNEQFF.

The chain joins TRBV5-6 to TRBJ2-7, with TRBD2 as a possible D gene (6 bases). The germline V and J ends were trimmed by 4 bases and 0 bases, with 14 bases remaining between them. The CDR3 runs 15 residues. Germline CDR1 is SGHDT and CDR2 is YYEEEE. CDR3 DNA: TGTGCCAGCAGCCTGGGACTCCTATTCTCCTACGAGCAGTACTTC. As protein: CASSLGLLFSYEQYF.

The chain carries TRBV6-5 and TRBJ1-2; 8 nucleotides line up with TRBD1. The CDR3 has 16 amino acids. In germline, CDR1 is MNHEY, CDR2 SVGAGI. Germline trimming cut 4 bases from V and 6 bases from J; bases unmatched to any gene: 13. The CDR3 DNA reads as TGTGCCAGCAGTTCCAAAGACAGGGGAATATCCAATGGCTACACCTTC. Its protein is CASSSKDRGISNGYTF.

There are many counts of this clonotype. The chain uses TRBV12-3 or TRBV12-4 and TRBJ1-1, with unresolved D. V lost 5 bases, J lost 4 bases, and 14 bases lay in between. The CDR3 spans 14 residues. DNA of the CDR3: TGTGCCAGCAGTCCGGCACCGGGATCCACTGAAGCTTTCTTT. It specifies CASSPAPGSTEAFF.

This clonotype was recorded a few times. This rearrangement joins TRBV24-1 to TRBJ2-1; D gene uncertain. The germline CDR1 and CDR2 sequences are KGHDR and SFDVKD. V shed 5 bases and J shed 6 bases, with 7 bases lying between them. The length of the CDR3 is 12 residues. The CDR3 DNA is TGTGCCACCAGTGTTGGATTCAATGAGCAGTTCTTC. Translated: CATSVGFNEQFF.

Notes on this clonotype: A much larger clone differs by one base, so this may be a read error. The genes are TRBV7-9 and TRBJ2-3; D might be TRBD1 (6 bases). The germline CDR1 and CDR2 sequences are SEHNR and FQNEAQ (reference sequence). The ends were cut back, 5 bases at V and 7 bases at J, with 13 bases in the middle. The CDR3 is 13 amino acids. CDR3 DNA sequence: TGTGCCAGCAGCCTTGGACAGACATATACGCAGTATTTT. Its protein product is CASSLGQTYTQYF.

This clonotype was seen ten or more times. The J gene is TRBJ1-6, the V gene TRBV7-9; 8 nucleotides align to TRBD1. Germline V lookup: CDR1 SEHNR, CDR2 FQNEAQ (reference sequence). V lost 5 bases to trimming and J lost 7 bases; unmatched junction nucleotides: 7. The CDR3 is 15 residues long. This CDR3 is CASSPSAGGNSPLHF. CDR3 bases: TGTGCCAGCAGCCCATCGGCAGGGGGCAATTCACCCCTCCACTTT.

This clonotype was found many times. J is TRBJ2-3 and V is TRBV11-2; D is uncertain. The CDR3 length is 13 residues. The ends were cut back, 5 bases at V and 5 bases at J, with 11 bases in the middle. Per germline, CDR1 SGHAT and CDR2 FQNNGV. CDR3 sequence reads: CASSVTAVDTQYF. The CDR3 DNA follows: TGTGCCAGCAGCGTTACTGCTGTAGATACGCAGTATTTT.

This clonotype has a count of ten or more. The V call is TRBV11-2, the J call TRBJ2-7; maybe TRBD1 (5 bases). Germline CDR1 and CDR2: SGHAT and FQNNGV. V dropped 0 bases and J dropped 3 bases, with 15 bases sitting between them. CDR3 length: 16 residues. The DNA of the CDR3 is TGTGCCAGCAGCTTAGATGGAGCAGGGTCCAACTACGAGCAGTACTTC. It encodes CASSLDGAGSNYEQYF.